This T cell receptor (beta chain) originates from a study of blood T cell repertoires in COVID-19. Donors were grouped by their self-reported clinical history. J gave up 12 bases and V 2 bases, and 6 bases lay outside the gene matches. Germline CDR1 is KGHSH and CDR2 is LQKENI. The CDR3 runs to 15 residues. Source study methods: Amplification from reference gene primers served as the basis for estimated nucleated cell counts. The table came from immunoSEQ multiplex PCR; TCRdb's copy has only in-frame clones and leaves some out. The V and J calls and clone size come from that table; D and trimming were worked out from the DNA. Here the sample spans around 400,000 clones, 80% to 85% being singletons.

The TCR comes from a woman between 50 and 59 years old who had recovered from COVID-19. Sequencing was performed on PBMCs or T cells enriched from blood (not recorded which). The chain links TRBV18 to TRBJ2-5; 16 bases agree with TRBD2. The CDR3 here is CASSPSGTSGRDEYF. In DNA form, the CDR3 reads TGTGCCAGCTCACCATCCGGGACTAGCGGGAGGGACGAGTACTTC.